This T cell receptor (beta chain) was observed in a study of T-cell memory formation after mild COVID-19. There are 15 residues in the CDR3. Germline-derived CDR1 and CDR2 are SEHNR and FQNEAQ (reference sequence). Concerning this clonotype itself: Its antigen is undetermined. One junction end does not reproduce the germline sequence, and a read error may be involved.

Constant-segment primers were used for 5'RACE, and the resulting TCR alpha and TCR beta cDNA libraries carried sample barcodes and UMIs. In TCRdb, the 5' RACE reads were re-called with MiXCR into one record per CDR3 protein. The sample lists more than 300,000 distinct CDR3 sequences, less than 25% occurring once. Regarding the study as a whole: Clones from the second wave (peaking day 37) had unconfirmed SARS-CoV-2 specificity. Contracting CD4+ clones lay largely in CM and EM, with CD8+ ones residing in EMRA. Pre-infection memory held some responding clones, suggesting pre-existing cross-reactive T cells responded.

V gene TRBV7-9 combines with J gene TRBJ2-3, with D possibly TRBD2 on 6 matching bases. The sample consisted of PBMCs or a T cell subset sorted from them (not recorded which). The clonotype originates from a man younger than 35 who had mild COVID-19 (a few samples of this study predate the infection). Cell type and time point are not known. As DNA, the CDR3 is TGTTCCAGCAGCTGGGGGGATCCGAGCACAGATACGCAGTATTTT. This sequence encodes CSSSWGDPSTDTQYF. Supplemented by reference TRBV7-9 and TRBJ2-3, the full variable domain reads DTGVSQNPRHKITKRGQNVTFRCDPISEHNRLYWYRQTLGQGPEFLTYFQNEAQLEKSRLLSDRFSAERPKGSFSTLEIQRTEQGDSAMYLCSSSWGDPSTDTQYFGPGTRLTVL.